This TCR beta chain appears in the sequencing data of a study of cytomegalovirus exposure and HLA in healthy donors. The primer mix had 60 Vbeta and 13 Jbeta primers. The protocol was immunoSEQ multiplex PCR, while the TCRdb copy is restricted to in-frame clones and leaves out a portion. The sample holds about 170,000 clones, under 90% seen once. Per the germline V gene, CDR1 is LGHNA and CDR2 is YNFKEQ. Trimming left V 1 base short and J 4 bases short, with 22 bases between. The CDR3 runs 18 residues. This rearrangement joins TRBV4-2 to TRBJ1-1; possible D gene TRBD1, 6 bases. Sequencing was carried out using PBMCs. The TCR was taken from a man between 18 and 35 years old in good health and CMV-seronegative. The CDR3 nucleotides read TGTGCCAGCAGCCAAGCCGGGGACACAAGCTTTTCTGGCACTGAAGCTTTCTTT. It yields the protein CASSQAGDTSFSGTEAFF.